This TCR beta chain is drawn from a study of blood T cells in healthy people across ages. Study findings and constraints: Naive CD4+ cells and diversity were both higher in long-lived donors than in aged donors. TCR beta diversity, measured per million T cells, fell in a roughly linear way with age.

Of note for this clonotype: Its antigen is unidentified.

Germline values: CDR1 SGHTA, CDR2 FQGTGA. This CDR3 has 15 amino acids. V lost 1 base to trimming and J lost 0 bases, with 9 bases between them. For the second PCR, which ran for roughly 6 to 11 cycles, a sample-barcoded 5' primer and a J-beta primer mix were used. All samples yielded 2.5 million or more CDR3-containing paired-end reads. TCRdb recomputed calls from the 5' RACE reads with MiXCR, one row per CDR3 protein. The repertoire consists of 890,000 or so distinct CDR3 sequences, with around 68% occurring once and the leading ten covering 25% to 30%. Sequenced: blood. V and J are TRBV7-3 and TRBJ1-1; D is perhaps TRBD1 (5 bases). This clonotype was sampled from a man aged 30 to 45 in good health. The chain's CDR3 is CASSLSGAMNTEAFF. CDR3 DNA: TGTGCCAGCAGCTTAAGCGGGGCGATGAACACTGAAGCTTTCTTT.